Listed here are 21 T cell receptor beta chains from one sample, sequenced in a study of T cell changes during pregnancy in multiple sclerosis. TCRdb's table, derived via immunoSEQ multiplex PCR, lists solely in-frame clones and lacks some. The sample includes some 30,000 clones, 90% of them seen just once. Sequenced material: CD8+ T cells from peripheral blood mononuclear cells, taken in the second trimester of pregnancy. The receptors come from a female donor with multiple sclerosis, enrolled in a pregnancy study.

This rearrangement joins TRBV30 to TRBJ2-7, with D tentatively TRBD2 (6 bases). CDR1 is GTSNPN and CDR2 is SVGIG in the germline V gene (reference sequence). The CDR3 spans 13 residues. The V gene lost 5 bases and the J gene lost 3 bases, with 14 bases spanning the gap. CDR3 sequence: CAWGRQALYEQYF. The CDR3 DNA follows: TGTGCCTGGGGGAGGCAGGCCCTCTACGAGCAGTACTTC.

V is TRBV4-1 and J is TRBJ2-7, with D maybe TRBD1 (5 bases). CDR1 MGHRA and CDR2 YSYEKL come from the germline V gene. The CDR3 is 13 residues long. Trimming shortened V by 6 bases and J by 5 bases, and 14 bases separated the two germline ends. CDR3 region: CASRRTRADEQYF. CDR3 nucleotide sequence: TGCGCCAGCAGGCGAACCAGGGCAGACGAGCAGTACTTC.

The DNA of the CDR3 is TGTGCCAGCAGCGTAGTCGCGGGGTTGGATTGGGCAGATACGCAGTATTTT. It codes for CASSVVAGLDWADTQYF. The V gene is TRBV9, the J gene TRBJ2-3, with D possibly being TRBD2 (6 bases). The CDR3 loop spans 17 amino acids. CDR1 and CDR2 (germline): SGDLS, YYNGEE. Trimming cost V 0 bases and J 4 bases, with 18 bases left between them.

The chain recombines TRBV2 with TRBJ1-5, with D unclear. CDR1 and CDR2 (germline): SNHLY, FYNNEI. V lost 7 bases, J lost 0 bases, and 13 bases lay in between. The CDR3 loop spans 15 amino acids. Here the CDR3 reads CASTEQTYSNQPQHF. CDR3 DNA sequence: TGTGCCAGCACCGAGCAAACCTATAGCAATCAGCCCCAGCATTTT.

The gene calls are TRBV4-1 and TRBJ2-2; 8 bases align to TRBD2. This CDR3 has 18 residues. The V gene end was trimmed by 2 bases and the J gene end by 0 bases; junction bases not matched to a gene: 8. Germline-derived CDR1 and CDR2 are MGHRA and YSYEKL. The CDR3 DNA is TGCGCCAGCAGCCAACCTCCTAGACTAGCGCCGAACACCGGGGAGCTGTTTTTT. It translates to CASSQPPRLAPNTGELFF.

The CDR3 loop is CASSVTGVGGTDTQYF. The CDR3 DNA is TGTGCCAGCAGCGTGACAGGGGTAGGAGGCACAGATACGCAGTATTTT. V gene TRBV9 combines with J gene TRBJ2-3; 8 bases map to TRBD1. Trimming cost V 2 bases and J 1 base; bases outside gene matches: 6. The germline V gene has CDR1 SGDLS and CDR2 YYNGEE. The CDR3 totals 16 residues.

This chain joins TRBV28 and TRBJ1-1, with D maybe TRBD1 (6 bases). The CDR3 spans 13 residues. V was trimmed by 5 bases and J by 8 bases, leaving 15 bases between them. Germline values: CDR1 MDHEN, CDR2 SYDVKM. CDR3 sequence (DNA): TGTGCCAGCAGTGAGATCAGGGGAACGGAAGCTTTCTTT. Its translation: CASSEIRGTEAFF.

The genes are TRBV19 and TRBJ1-2, with D possibly TRBD1 on 6 matching bases. The V and J ends lost 7 bases and 2 bases respectively, with 14 bases between them. The V gene's germline CDR1 is LNHDA and CDR2 SQIVND (reference sequence). This CDR3 has 14 amino acids. CDR3 in amino acids: CASMFQDSNYGYTF. The CDR3 DNA sequence: TGTGCCAGTATGTTTCAGGACAGCAACTATGGCTACACCTTC.

This clone appeared a single time. The genes are TRBV5-1 and TRBJ1-4; D is undetermined. Germline assignment: CDR1 SGHRS and CDR2 YFSETQ. The CDR3 has 14 residues. The V and J ends lost 0 bases and 8 bases respectively, with 11 bases between them. The CDR3 DNA reads as TGCGCCAGCAGCTTGGCTGGCAAGGAGGAAAAACTGTTTTTT. Translated: CASSLAGKEEKLFF.

V usage is TRBV27 and J usage is TRBJ1-1; D gene uncertain. Germline CDR1 reads MNHEY; CDR2 reads SMNVEV (reference sequence). Trimming took off 6 bases at V and 4 bases at J, with 15 bases between the two ends. This CDR3 has 14 amino acids. CDR3 residues: CASSLRGFLTEAFF. CDR3 DNA: TGTGCCAGCAGCTTACGGGGATTCCTCACTGAAGCTTTCTTT.

V is TRBV27 and J is TRBJ1-4; D is perhaps TRBD1 (6 bases). Trimming cost V 5 bases and J 4 bases, with 11 bases left between them. Germline lookup yields CDR1 MNHEY and CDR2 SMNVEV (reference sequence). The length of the CDR3 is 14 residues. DNA for the CDR3: TGTGCCAGCAGTGTCGGACAGAATAATGAAAAACTGTTTTTT. Translating it yields CASSVGQNNEKLFF.

The genes are TRBV10-1 and TRBJ2-7; D remains unclear. Trimming stripped 0 bases from V and 3 bases from J, with 6 bases between. The CDR3 is 13 amino acids. Germline-derived CDR1 and CDR2 are WNHNN and SYGVQD (reference sequence). CDR3 sequence: CASSESGSYEQYF. The CDR3 bases are TGCGCCAGCAGTGAGTCGGGCAGCTACGAGCAGTACTTC.

The chain joins TRBV5-1 to TRBJ1-5; 7 bases match TRBD1. This CDR3 is built from 15 residues. The germline V gene encodes CDR1 SGHRS and CDR2 YFSETQ. Unmatched junction bases numbered 6, after V lost 2 bases and J lost 4 bases. This CDR3 reads CASSFGTETNQPQHF. The CDR3 DNA is TGCGCCAGCAGCTTTGGGACAGAGACTAATCAGCCCCAGCATTTT.

The chain employs TRBV6-5 and TRBJ2-1; 9 bases fit TRBD2. CDR3 length: 15 residues. The ends lost 6 bases at V and 8 bases at J; junction bases unmatched: 11. Germline assignment: CDR1 MNHEY and CDR2 SVGAGI. For the CDR3, the DNA is TGTGCCAGCAGGCCCAGGGCGGGAGGGAGCGATGAGCAGTTCTTC. Translation: CASRPRAGGSDEQFF.

In its sample, this clone was seen once. J is TRBJ2-2 and V is TRBV10-1, with 7 bases matching TRBD1. This CDR3 region has 16 residues. CDR1 and CDR2 (germline): WNHNN, SYGVQD (reference sequence). V lost 0 bases to trimming and J lost 4 bases; unmatched junction nucleotides: 5. CDR3 amino acids: CASSESVDRATGELFF. For the CDR3, the DNA is TGCGCCAGCAGTGAGTCGGTCGACAGGGCCACCGGGGAGCTGTTTTTT.

This chain connects TRBV7-6 to TRBJ2-1; 8 bases map to TRBD2. V lost 3 bases and J lost 9; bases outside the gene matches: 4. Germline V gives CDR1 SGHVS, CDR2 FNYEAQ. This CDR3 has 13 amino acids. CDR3 in DNA: TGTGCCAGCAGCTTCCGGGGGGGTATTGAGCAGTTCTTC. Amino acid sequence: CASSFRGGIEQFF. The full variable domain, in which reference TRBV7-6 and TRBJ2-1 provide the parts outside the CDR3, is GAGVSQSPRYKVTKRGQDVALRCDPISGHVSLYWYRQALGQGPEFLTYFNYEAQQDKSGLPNDRFSAERPEGSISTLTIQRTEQRDSAMYRCASSFRGGIEQFFGPGTRLTVL.

The chain uses TRBV4-3 and TRBJ2-7; TRBD2 might be the D (5 bases). Trimming took off 0 bases at V and 5 bases at J, with 11 bases between the two ends. CDR3 length: 14 amino acids. CDR1 is LGHNA and CDR2 is YSLEER in the germline V gene. CDR3 nucleotide sequence: TGCGCCAGCAGCCAAGATATTTTCGGGGACGAGCAGTACTTC. It yields the protein CASSQDIFGDEQYF.

The chain joins TRBV13 to TRBJ2-3; 10 bases map to TRBD2. The CDR3 length is 16 residues. In germline, CDR1 is PRHDT, CDR2 FYEKMQ (reference sequence). With 5 bases clipped from V and 3 bases from J, the junction kept 8 bases outside the gene matches. CDR3 sequence: CASSTSLAGETDTQYF. DNA for the CDR3: TGTGCCAGCAGCACCTCCCTAGCGGGGGAAACAGATACGCAGTATTTT.

The V call is TRBV6-5, the J call TRBJ2-5; D remains ambiguous. V was shortened by 0 bases and J by 4 bases, with 9 bases between the two germline ends. This CDR3 comprises 14 residues. CDR1 MNHEY and CDR2 SVGAGI come from the germline V gene. CDR3 bases: TGTGCCAGCAGTTACTCAACTGAGGCAGAGACCCAGTACTTC. It is translated as CASSYSTEAETQYF.

The chain recombines TRBV27 with TRBJ2-1; 12 bases line up with TRBD2. Germline CDR1 and CDR2: MNHEY and SMNVEV (reference sequence). Trimming at V came to 6 bases and at J to 4 bases, leaving 16 bases not matched to a gene. This CDR3 is 19 amino acids long. The CDR3 DNA sequence: TGTGCCAGCAGGCTCATCTCAGGGGTGACTAGCGGGAGTTACAATGAGCAGTTCTTC. This gives the protein CASRLISGVTSGSYNEQFF.

The chain carries TRBV5-1 and TRBJ2-3; 10 positions agree with TRBD2. The CDR3 contains 16 residues. V was clipped by 4 bases and J by 0 bases; unmatched bases: 5. The germline V gene has CDR1 SGHRS and CDR2 YFSETQ. The CDR3 sequence: CASSQTSGSSTDTQYF. Written as DNA, the CDR3 is TGCGCCAGCAGCCAGACTAGCGGGTCTAGCACAGATACGCAGTATTTT.